The clone carrying this T cell receptor beta chain was recorded many times. TCRdb re-derived calls from the 5' RACE reads in MiXCR, one entry per CDR3 protein. Of under 300,000 distinct CDR3 sequences in the sample, around 7% are singletons; the top ten hold over 0.65%. This sample was included in a study of T cells after yellow fever vaccination. In the study overall: Preparation of fractions with low cell numbers was performed using SMART-Seq v4 Ultra Low Input.

Germline loops: CDR1 DFQATT, CDR2 SNEGSKA (reference sequence). Germline trimming cut 3 bases from V and 3 bases from J; bases unmatched to any gene: 9. The CDR3 covers 15 residues. The gene calls are TRBV20-1 and TRBJ2-3; 7 bases agree with TRBD2. The clonotype originates from a man aged 25-40 years who received the YFV17D yellow fever vaccine. Here the sequenced sample was CD4+ T cells sorted from PBMCs, taken 15 days after the yellow fever booster vaccination. CDR3 sequence (DNA): TGCAGTGCTAGGGTAGGCGGGAGAGATACAGATACGCAGTATTTT. Translating it yields CSARVGGRDTDTQYF.